The 6 T cell receptor beta chains given below trace back to one sample, sequenced in a study of T-cell memory formation after mild COVID-19. MiXCR, applied by TCRdb to the 5' RACE reads, yields one record per CDR3 protein. The sample shows about 260,000 distinct CDR3 sequences, around 16% of them seen only once. Source material: PBMCs or a T cell subset sorted from them (not recorded which). The receptors were sampled from a man aged 18 to 30 who had mild COVID-19 (a few samples of this study predate the infection). Cell type and time point are not known.

In DNA, the CDR3 is TGCGCCAGCAGGACAGGGCGGAATGAGCAGTTCTTC. This gives the protein CASRTGRNEQFF. The gene calls are TRBV5-1 and TRBJ2-1, with TRBD1 matching over 7 bases. This CDR3 region has 12 residues. Unmatched junction bases numbered 3, after V lost 5 bases and J lost 7 bases. Germline V gene data show CDR1 as SGHRS and CDR2 as YFSETQ.

This clonotype was detected a few times. The chain uses TRBV20-1 and TRBJ2-3, with D hard to call. Trimming cost V 3 bases and J 5 bases, with 6 bases left between them. In germline, CDR1 is DFQATT, CDR2 SNEGSKA (reference sequence). CDR3 size: 11 residues. The DNA for the CDR3 is TGCAGTGCTAGGGGAATAGATACGCAGTATTTT. It translates to CSARGIDTQYF.

V usage is TRBV5-1 and J usage is TRBJ2-3, with TRBD2 matching over 10 bases. The CDR3 spans 14 residues. Trimming removed 5 bases from V and 6 bases from J; junction bases left unmatched: 6. CDR1 SGHRS and CDR2 YFSETQ come from the germline V gene. The CDR3 loop is CASSSTSGVDTQYF. The CDR3 DNA reads TGCGCCAGCAGTTCCACTAGCGGGGTTGATACGCAGTATTTT.

This clonotype was found a few times. DNA for the CDR3: TGTGCCAGCAGCTTAGATCGTCTGGGCTACAATGAGCAGTTCTTC. The encoded protein is CASSLDRLGYNEQFF. This sequence joins TRBV11-2 and TRBJ2-1; D uncertain. The CDR3 sequence is 15 residues long. CDR1 and CDR2 (germline): SGHAT, FQNNGV. Trimming removed 0 bases at V and 3 bases at J, with 9 bases between.

This clonotype occurred a few times. The gene calls are TRBV11-3 and TRBJ2-1; 9 bases are a match to TRBD1. The CDR3 spans 15 residues. Trimming cost V 4 bases and J 3 bases; bases outside gene matches: 4. Germline V gene sequence: CDR1 SGHNT, CDR2 YENEEA. This chain's CDR3 is CASSSRTGDYNEQFF. CDR3 DNA sequence: TGTGCCAGCAGCTCGCGGACAGGGGACTACAATGAGCAGTTCTTC.

This clonotype was counted ten times or more. The CDR3 bases are TGTGCCAGCAAGCCGGACCGGGGGAGTGACCAGTACTTC. Protein: CASKPDRGSDQYF. The V call is TRBV6-2 or TRBV6-3, the J call TRBJ2-5; TRBD2 might be the D (6 bases). CDR3 size: 13 residues. With 7 bases removed from V and 10 bases from J, the gap between germline ends came to 19 bases. Germline loops: CDR1 MNHEY, CDR2 SVGEGT.